This T cell receptor (beta chain) was sequenced for a study of T cell clonality in common variable immunodeficiency. Study observations and caveats: Common variable immunodeficiency TCR beta sequences reportedly had fewer deletions and N-nucleotide insertions.

This CDR3 region has 14 residues. The germline V gene encodes CDR1 MNHEY and CDR2 SVGEGT. V was trimmed by 5 bases and J by 2 bases, leaving 12 bases between them. TCRdb keeps only in-frame clones here, not all; method: immunoSEQ multiplex PCR. This sample has 20,000 to 30,000 clones and no singletons, with roughly 22% in the ten largest. This clone was recorded at least ten times. The antigen is not known. Coverage ceases 3 residues before the CDR3 finishes, and the germline J gene fills in the end. Caucasian heritage predominated among both patients and controls. No CVID subject was ill or on immunomodulatory drugs when sampled. Donors gave 5 to 8 ml heparinized peripheral whole blood.

The receptor was derived from a human donor with common variable immunodeficiency. Source material: peripheral blood mononuclear cells. The chain links TRBV6-2 or TRBV6-3 to TRBJ1-2; maybe TRBD1 (6 bases). The CDR3 protein is CASSPQGRNYGYTF. The DNA read from the CDR3 is TGTGCCAGCAGTCCACAGGGAAGAAACTATGGC.